One sample yielded the 27 T cell receptor beta chains listed below, sequenced in a study of T cell changes during pregnancy in multiple sclerosis. Sequencing was performed with immunoSEQ multiplex PCR; in TCRdb, only in-frame clones are kept and a portion is missing. The sample includes tens of thousands of clones, over 80% of them seen just once. Sequences were derived from CD8+ T cells from peripheral blood mononuclear cells, sampled in the third trimester of pregnancy. The receptors stem from a female donor in good health, enrolled as a control in a pregnancy study.

The rearrangement joins TRBV7-8 to TRBJ1-4, with 8 bases aligning to TRBD1. The CDR3 has 15 residues. Germline V gene data show CDR1 as SGHVS and CDR2 as FQNEAQ. J gave up 7 bases and V 5 bases, and 9 bases lay outside the gene matches. CDR3 coding DNA: TGTGCCAGCAGCCCTGGACAGGGCTTGGGTGAAAAACTGTTTTTT. Its translation: CASSPGQGLGEKLFF.

The chain uses TRBV5-1 and TRBJ2-7; TRBD1 matches at 7 bases. The trim removed 3 bases at V and 2 bases at J, leaving 5 bases unmatched. Per the germline V gene, CDR1 is SGHRS and CDR2 is YFSETQ. The CDR3 is made up of 14 amino acids. The CDR3 coding sequence is TGCGCCAGCAGCTACGGGACAGAAGCCTACGAGCAGTACTTC. Translated, it gives CASSYGTEAYEQYF.

This rearrangement joins TRBV2 to TRBJ2-2; TRBD1 is a possible D gene (7 bases). CDR1 is SNHLY and CDR2 is FYNNEI in the germline V gene. The length of the CDR3 is 13 residues. V shed 7 bases and J shed 7 bases, with 13 bases lying between them. CDR3 DNA: TGTGCCAGCATGGAGGGGGCCGGCGGGGAGCTGTTTTTT. Translating gives CASMEGAGGELFF.

This chain connects TRBV7-9 to TRBJ2-2; 8 nucleotides match TRBD2. V gave up 1 base and J gave up 0 bases; unmatched junction bases: 7. The CDR3 consists of 18 residues. Looked up from germline, CDR1 is SEHNR and CDR2 is FQNEAQ (reference sequence). The CDR3 DNA is TGTGCCAGCAGCTTAGACGCGGGGGGAGTTGCGAACACCGGGGAGCTGTTTTTT. Translated: CASSLDAGGVANTGELFF. Using reference TRBV7-9 and TRBJ2-2 for the parts outside the CDR3, the full variable domain is DTGVSQNPRHKITKRGQNVTFRCDPISEHNRLYWYRQTLGQGPEFLTYFQNEAQLEKSRLLSDRFSAERPKGSFSTLEIQRTEQGDSAMYLCASSLDAGGVANTGELFFGEGSRLTVL.

V usage is TRBV30 and J usage is TRBJ1-1; no clear D gene. This CDR3 spans 11 amino acids. Germline assignment: CDR1 GTSNPN and CDR2 SVGIG (reference sequence). With 2 bases removed from V and 5 bases from J, the gap between germline ends came to 6 bases. The CDR3 spells CAWSRDTEAFF. The CDR3 coding sequence is TGTGCCTGGAGTCGGGATACTGAAGCTTTCTTT.

This sequence joins TRBV7-9 and TRBJ2-7; 7 bases line up with TRBD1. Germline V gene sequence: CDR1 SEHNR, CDR2 FQNEAQ (reference sequence). With V trimmed by 4 bases and J by 5 bases, 2 bases remained unmatched. The CDR3 contains 12 residues. The CDR3 sequence is CASSSGQNEQYF. The CDR3 DNA sequence: TGTGCCAGCAGCTCGGGACAGAACGAGCAGTACTTC.

The chain joins TRBV27 to TRBJ2-7; TRBD1 aligns across 9 bases. The CDR3 has 14 amino acids. Germline assignment: CDR1 MNHEY and CDR2 SMNVEV (reference sequence). The junction had 4 bases not matched to a gene; V was cut back by 4 bases and J by 3 bases. The CDR3 bases are TGTGCCAGCAGTTCCTCGACAGGGGGCTACGAGCAGTACTTC. It translates to CASSSSTGGYEQYF.

V usage is TRBV27 and J usage is TRBJ1-2; D call uncertain. Trimming removed 2 bases from V and 7 bases from J, with 14 bases in between. Germline CDR1 MNHEY, CDR2 SMNVEV (reference sequence). CDR3 length: 14 residues. For the CDR3, the DNA is TGTGCCAGCAGTTTACGGGGTTCCCCGTCTGGCTACACCTTC. This translates into CASSLRGSPSGYTF.

This clone appeared a few times. The chain links TRBV6-5 to TRBJ1-1; 12 nucleotides match TRBD1. The germline V gene has CDR1 MNHEY and CDR2 SVGAGI. This CDR3 is built from 15 residues. Losses at the gene ends were 6 bases for V and 5 bases for J; bases not matched to a gene: 7. The CDR3 DNA reads as TGTGCCAGCAGCTACGGGACAGGGGGCTTGACTGAAGCTTTCTTT. This sequence encodes CASSYGTGGLTEAFF.

The count of this clone is one. This chain connects TRBV29-1 to TRBJ1-2; no reliable D call. CDR1 SQVTM and CDR2 ANQGSEA come from the germline V gene. There are 13 residues in the CDR3. V lost 1 base, J lost 3 bases, and 9 bases lay in between. Written as DNA, the CDR3 is TGCAGCGTTGAAGGCAGAGACTACTATGGCTACACCTTC. It translates to CSVEGRDYYGYTF.

This clone was observed a single time. V usage is TRBV9 and J usage is TRBJ1-3, with a possible D match to TRBD1 (5 bases). Trimming shortened V by 0 bases and J by 0 bases, and 10 bases separated the two germline ends. Per germline, CDR1 SGDLS and CDR2 YYNGEE. This CDR3 has 16 residues. In nucleotides, the CDR3 is TGTGCCAGCAGCGTAGCTACGGGGGACTCTGGAAACACCATATATTTT. Translated: CASSVATGDSGNTIYF.

This chain links TRBV6-5 with TRBJ2-3, with 9 bases identical to TRBD2. Trimming took 1 base from V and 3 from J; bases not matched to a gene: 5. Germline V gene lookup returns CDR1 MNHEY and CDR2 SVGAGI. The CDR3 is 16 amino acids. The CDR3 sequence: CASSYYPAGGTDTQYF. CDR3 in DNA: TGTGCCAGCAGTTACTATCCAGCGGGGGGAACAGATACGCAGTATTTT.

V is TRBV9 and J is TRBJ2-7; weak D call: TRBD2 (5 bases). V gave up 0 bases and J gave up 2 bases, with 12 bases separating them. Per germline, CDR1 SGDLS and CDR2 YYNGEE. This CDR3 spans 15 amino acids. CDR3: CASSVAVGMTYEQYF. As DNA, the CDR3 is TGTGCCAGCAGCGTAGCAGTCGGGATGACCTACGAGCAGTACTTC.

V gene TRBV6-1 combines with J gene TRBJ2-5; D possibly corresponds to TRBD1 (5 bases). From germline, CDR1 is MNHNS and CDR2 SASEGT. With 5 bases removed from V and 5 bases from J, the gap between germline ends came to 9 bases. The CDR3 spans 12 residues. The CDR3: CASSSTAETQYF. CDR3 coding DNA: TGTGCCAGCAGTTCGACAGCGGAGACCCAGTACTTC.

V gene TRBV10-1 combines with J gene TRBJ2-7; the match to TRBD1 covers 7 bases. Per the germline V gene, CDR1 is WNHNN and CDR2 is SYGVQD (reference sequence). The ends lost 9 bases at V and 2 bases at J; junction bases unmatched: 7. This CDR3 region has 13 residues. The CDR3 DNA is TGCGCCAGTCCGACAGGGACCACCTACGAGCAGTACTTC. Its protein product is CASPTGTTYEQYF.

The chain uses TRBV6-5 and TRBJ1-2; D is perhaps TRBD1 (5 bases). The CDR3 sequence is 13 residues long. Trimming cost V 2 bases and J 4 bases, with 8 bases left between them. CDR1 is MNHEY and CDR2 is SVGAGI in the germline V gene. CDR3: CASSYSDSYGYTF. The CDR3 DNA is TGTGCCAGCAGTTACAGCGACAGCTATGGCTACACCTTC.

CDR3 region: CASRLRGTEAFF. The CDR3 DNA reads as TGTGCCAGCAGATTACGGGGCACTGAAGCTTTCTTT. The rearrangement links TRBV5-6 to TRBJ1-1; D is unresolved. V was shortened by 5 bases and J by 4 bases, with 9 bases between the two germline ends. Germline CDR1 reads SGHDT; CDR2 reads YYEEEE. The CDR3 is 12 amino acids.

The chain carries TRBV9 and TRBJ2-7; D gene unclear. CDR3 length: 15 residues. The germline V and J ends were trimmed by 0 bases and 3 bases, with 13 bases remaining between them. The V gene's germline CDR1 is SGDLS and CDR2 YYNGEE. In nucleotides, the CDR3 is TGTGCCAGCAGCGTAGGGATGGGCGAGAACTACGAGCAGTACTTC. Translated: CASSVGMGENYEQYF.

V usage is TRBV27 and J usage is TRBJ1-4; maybe TRBD1 (5 bases). The CDR3 is 15 amino acids. Germline V CDR1 and CDR2: MNHEY, SMNVEV (reference sequence). V lost 5 bases, J lost 8 bases, and 18 bases lay in between. CDR3 bases: TGTGCCAGCAGTCCCGGGTGGGGGGATGGGGAAAAACTGTTTTTT. Protein sequence: CASSPGWGDGEKLFF.

This sequence joins TRBV7-3 and TRBJ1-6, with 10 nucleotides matching TRBD1. J gave up 7 bases and V 4 bases, and 1 base lay outside the gene matches. The CDR3 has 14 residues. CDR1 is SGHTA, CDR2 FQGTGA, per germline. CDR3 residues: CASSWGQGNSPLHF. CDR3 bases: TGTGCCAGCAGCTGGGGACAGGGGAATTCACCCCTCCACTTT.

The chain is built from TRBV5-5 and TRBJ1-5, with a weak D call TRBD1 (5 bases). The ends were cut back, 3 bases at V and 3 bases at J, with 10 bases in the middle. The CDR3 spans 14 residues. In germline, CDR1 is SGHKS, CDR2 YYEKEE (reference sequence). The CDR3 reads CASSSDSLNQPQHF. CDR3 sequence (DNA): TGTGCCAGCAGCTCCGACAGCCTCAATCAGCCCCAGCATTTT.

The chain joins TRBV5-4 to TRBJ2-1, with D possibly matching TRBD2 (6 bases). Between the trimmed V and J ends, which lost 2 bases and 0 bases, there was a span of 21 bases. Per the germline V gene, CDR1 is SGHNT and CDR2 is YYREEE (reference sequence). The CDR3 spans 19 residues. The DNA of the CDR3 is TGTGCCAGCAGCTTATCCCCTGGGCGGGGCGCTAGCTCCTACAATGAGCAGTTCTTC. This sequence encodes CASSLSPGRGASSYNEQFF. The variable domain in full, with the rest retrieved from reference TRBV5-4 and TRBJ2-1, is ETGVTQSPTHLIKTRGQQVTLRCSSQSGHNTVSWYQQALGQGPQFIFQYYREEENGRGNFPPRFSGLQFPNYSSELNVNALELDDSALYLCASSLSPGRGASSYNEQFFGPGTRLTVL.

The chain has TRBV5-6 and TRBJ2-2; no clear D gene. The germline V and J ends were trimmed by 0 bases and 6 bases, with 6 bases remaining between them. CDR1 and CDR2 from the germline V gene are SGHDT and YYEEEE. This CDR3 has 13 amino acids. In nucleotides, the CDR3 is TGTGCCAGCAGCTTGGATTTCGCCGGGGAGCTGTTTTTT. Translation: CASSLDFAGELFF. Complete variable domain (other parts from reference TRBV5-6 and TRBJ2-2): DAGVTQSPTHLIKTRGQQVTLRCSPKSGHDTVSWYQQALGQGPQFIFQYYEEEERQRGNFPDRFSGHQFPNYSSELNVNALLLGDSALYLCASSLDFAGELFFGEGSRLTVL.

The chain employs TRBV30 and TRBJ1-4; D perhaps matches TRBD1 (5 bases). The V end lost 1 base, the J end lost 10 bases, and 7 bases lay between the germline ends. CDR3 length equals 11 residues. Germline V CDR1 and CDR2: GTSNPN, SVGIG (reference sequence). Written as DNA, the CDR3 is TGTGCCTGGAGTGGGGGGGGAAAACTGTTTTTT. Protein: CAWSGGGKLFF.

The chain has TRBV11-2 and TRBJ2-1; 8 bases fit TRBD2. J gave up 1 base and V 7 bases, and 9 bases lay outside the gene matches. This CDR3 has 16 residues. In germline, CDR1 is SGHAT, CDR2 FQNNGV. As DNA, the CDR3 is TGTGCCAGCATCGTGGGGGGCGGGGGGTCCTACAATGAGCAGTTCTTC. Translating it yields CASIVGGGGSYNEQFF.

This clone was seen a handful of times. The chain has TRBV30 and TRBJ1-1, with 9 positions matching TRBD1. CDR1 and CDR2 (germline): GTSNPN, SVGIG (reference sequence). CDR3 size: 13 residues. V trimming: 4 bases; J trimming: 3 bases; junction bases outside the gene matches: 3. CDR3: CAWKWTGDTEAFF. CDR3 coding DNA: TGTGCCTGGAAGTGGACAGGGGACACTGAAGCTTTCTTT.

This chain joins TRBV11-1 and TRBJ2-7; TRBD2 is a possible D gene (6 bases). CDR1 and CDR2 from the germline V gene are SGHAT and FQDESV (reference sequence). Trimming took off 5 bases at V and 0 bases at J, with 14 bases between the two ends. This CDR3 comprises 15 residues. The CDR3 region has the DNA TGTGCCAGCAGCGATCCCGCGGGGAGCTCCTACGAGCAGTACTTC. Translation gives CASSDPAGSSYEQYF.